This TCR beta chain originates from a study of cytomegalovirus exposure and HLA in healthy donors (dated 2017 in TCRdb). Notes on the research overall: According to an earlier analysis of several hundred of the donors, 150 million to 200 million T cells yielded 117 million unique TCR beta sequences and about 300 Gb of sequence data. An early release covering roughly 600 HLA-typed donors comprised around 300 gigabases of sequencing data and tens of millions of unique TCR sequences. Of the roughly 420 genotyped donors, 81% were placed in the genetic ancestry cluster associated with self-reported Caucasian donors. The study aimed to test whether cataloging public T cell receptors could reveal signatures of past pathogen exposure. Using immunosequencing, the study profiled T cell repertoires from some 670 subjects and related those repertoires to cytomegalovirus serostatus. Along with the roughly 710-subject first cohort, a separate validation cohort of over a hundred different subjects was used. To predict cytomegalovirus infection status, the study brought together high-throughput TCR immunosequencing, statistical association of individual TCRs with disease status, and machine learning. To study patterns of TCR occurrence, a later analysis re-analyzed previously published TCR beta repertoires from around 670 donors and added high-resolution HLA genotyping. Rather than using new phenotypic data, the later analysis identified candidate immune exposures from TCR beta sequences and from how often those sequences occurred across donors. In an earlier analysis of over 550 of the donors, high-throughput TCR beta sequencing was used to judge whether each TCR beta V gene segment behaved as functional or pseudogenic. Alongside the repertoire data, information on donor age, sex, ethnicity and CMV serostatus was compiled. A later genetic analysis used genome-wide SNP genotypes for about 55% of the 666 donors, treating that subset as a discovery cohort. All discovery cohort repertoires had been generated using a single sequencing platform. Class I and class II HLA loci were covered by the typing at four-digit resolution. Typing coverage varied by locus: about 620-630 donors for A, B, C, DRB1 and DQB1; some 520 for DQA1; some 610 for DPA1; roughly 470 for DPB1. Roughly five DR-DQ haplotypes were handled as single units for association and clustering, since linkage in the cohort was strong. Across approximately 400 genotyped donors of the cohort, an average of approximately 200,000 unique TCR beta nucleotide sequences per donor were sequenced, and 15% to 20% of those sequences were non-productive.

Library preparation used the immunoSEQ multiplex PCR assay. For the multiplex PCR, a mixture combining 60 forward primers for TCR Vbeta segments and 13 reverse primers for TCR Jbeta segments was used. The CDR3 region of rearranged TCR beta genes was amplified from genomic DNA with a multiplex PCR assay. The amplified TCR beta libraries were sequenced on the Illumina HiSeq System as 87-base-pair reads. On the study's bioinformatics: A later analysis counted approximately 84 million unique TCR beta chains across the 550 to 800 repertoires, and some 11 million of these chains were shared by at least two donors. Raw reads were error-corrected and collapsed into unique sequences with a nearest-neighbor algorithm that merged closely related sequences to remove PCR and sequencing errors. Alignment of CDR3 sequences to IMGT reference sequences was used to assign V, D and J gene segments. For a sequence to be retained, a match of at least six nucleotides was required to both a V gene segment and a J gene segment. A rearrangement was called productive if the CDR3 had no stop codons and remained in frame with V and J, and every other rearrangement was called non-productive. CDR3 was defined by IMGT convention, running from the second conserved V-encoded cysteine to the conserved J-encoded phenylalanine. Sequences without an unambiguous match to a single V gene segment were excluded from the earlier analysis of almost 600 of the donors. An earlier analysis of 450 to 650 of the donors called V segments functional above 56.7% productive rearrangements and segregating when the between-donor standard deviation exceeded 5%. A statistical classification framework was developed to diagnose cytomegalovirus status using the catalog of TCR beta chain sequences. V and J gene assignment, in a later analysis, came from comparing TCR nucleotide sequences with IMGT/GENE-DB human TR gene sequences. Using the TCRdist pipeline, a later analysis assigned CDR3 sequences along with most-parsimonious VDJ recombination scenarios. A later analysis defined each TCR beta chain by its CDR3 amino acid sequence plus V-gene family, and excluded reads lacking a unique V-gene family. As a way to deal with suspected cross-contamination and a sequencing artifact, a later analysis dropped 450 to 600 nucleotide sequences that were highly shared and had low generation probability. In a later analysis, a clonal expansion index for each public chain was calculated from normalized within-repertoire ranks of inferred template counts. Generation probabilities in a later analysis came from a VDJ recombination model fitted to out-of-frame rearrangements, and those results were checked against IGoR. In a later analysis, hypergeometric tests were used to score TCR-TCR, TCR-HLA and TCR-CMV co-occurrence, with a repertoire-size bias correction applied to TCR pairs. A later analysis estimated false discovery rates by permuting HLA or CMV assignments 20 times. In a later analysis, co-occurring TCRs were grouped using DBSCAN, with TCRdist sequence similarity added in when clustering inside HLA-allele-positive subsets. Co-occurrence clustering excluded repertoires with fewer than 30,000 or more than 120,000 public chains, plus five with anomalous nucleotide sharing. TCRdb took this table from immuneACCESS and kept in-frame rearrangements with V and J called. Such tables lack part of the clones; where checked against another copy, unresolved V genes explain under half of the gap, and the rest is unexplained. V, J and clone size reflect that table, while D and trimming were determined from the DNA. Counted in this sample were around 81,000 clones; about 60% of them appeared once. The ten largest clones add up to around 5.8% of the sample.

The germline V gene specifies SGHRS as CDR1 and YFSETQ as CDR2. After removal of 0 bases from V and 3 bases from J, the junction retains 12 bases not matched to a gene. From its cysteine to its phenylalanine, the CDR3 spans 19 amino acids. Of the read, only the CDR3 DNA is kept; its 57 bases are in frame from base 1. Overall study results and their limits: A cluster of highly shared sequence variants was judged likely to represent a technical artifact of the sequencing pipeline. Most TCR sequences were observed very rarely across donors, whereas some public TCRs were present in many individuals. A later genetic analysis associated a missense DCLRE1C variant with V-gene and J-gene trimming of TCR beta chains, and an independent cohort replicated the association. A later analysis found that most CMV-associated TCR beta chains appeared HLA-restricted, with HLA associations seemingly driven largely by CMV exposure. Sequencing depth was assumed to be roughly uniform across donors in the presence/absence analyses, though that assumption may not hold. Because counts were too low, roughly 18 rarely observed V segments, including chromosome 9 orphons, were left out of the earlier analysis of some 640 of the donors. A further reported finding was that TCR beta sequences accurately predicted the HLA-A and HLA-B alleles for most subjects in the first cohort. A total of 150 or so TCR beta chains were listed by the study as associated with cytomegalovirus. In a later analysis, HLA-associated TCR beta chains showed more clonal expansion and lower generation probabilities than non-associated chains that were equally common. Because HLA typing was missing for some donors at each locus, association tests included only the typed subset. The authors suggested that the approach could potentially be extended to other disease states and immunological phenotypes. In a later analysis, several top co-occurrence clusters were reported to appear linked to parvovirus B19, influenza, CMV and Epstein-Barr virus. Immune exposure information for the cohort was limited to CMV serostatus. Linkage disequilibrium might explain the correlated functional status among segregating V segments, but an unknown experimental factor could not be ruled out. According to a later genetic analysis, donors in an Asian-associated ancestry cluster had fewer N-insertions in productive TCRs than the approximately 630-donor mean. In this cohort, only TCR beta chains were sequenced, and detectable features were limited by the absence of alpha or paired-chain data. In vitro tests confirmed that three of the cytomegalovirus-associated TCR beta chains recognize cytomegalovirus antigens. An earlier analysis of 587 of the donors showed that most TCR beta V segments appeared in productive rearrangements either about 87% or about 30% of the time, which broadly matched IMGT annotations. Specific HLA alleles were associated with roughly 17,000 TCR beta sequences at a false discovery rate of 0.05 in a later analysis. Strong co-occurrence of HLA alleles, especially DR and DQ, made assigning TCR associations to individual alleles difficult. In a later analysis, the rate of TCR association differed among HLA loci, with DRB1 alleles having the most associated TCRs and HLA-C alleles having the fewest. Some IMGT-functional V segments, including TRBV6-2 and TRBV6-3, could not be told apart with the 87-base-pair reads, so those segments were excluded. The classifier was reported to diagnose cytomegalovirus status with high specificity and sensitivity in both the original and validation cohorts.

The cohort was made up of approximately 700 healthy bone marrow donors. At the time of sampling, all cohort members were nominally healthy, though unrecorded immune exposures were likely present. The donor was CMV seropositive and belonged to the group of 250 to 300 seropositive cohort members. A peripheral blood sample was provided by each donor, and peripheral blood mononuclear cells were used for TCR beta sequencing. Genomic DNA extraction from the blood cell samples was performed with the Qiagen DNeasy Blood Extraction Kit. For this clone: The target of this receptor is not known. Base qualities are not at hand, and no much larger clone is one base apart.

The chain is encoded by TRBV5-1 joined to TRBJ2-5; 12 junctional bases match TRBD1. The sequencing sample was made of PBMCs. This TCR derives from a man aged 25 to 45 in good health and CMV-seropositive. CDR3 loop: CASSLAVGQGALREETQYF. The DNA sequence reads TGCGCCAGCAGCTTGGCCGTGGGACAGGGGGCTTTGAGGGAAGAGACCCAGTACTTC.